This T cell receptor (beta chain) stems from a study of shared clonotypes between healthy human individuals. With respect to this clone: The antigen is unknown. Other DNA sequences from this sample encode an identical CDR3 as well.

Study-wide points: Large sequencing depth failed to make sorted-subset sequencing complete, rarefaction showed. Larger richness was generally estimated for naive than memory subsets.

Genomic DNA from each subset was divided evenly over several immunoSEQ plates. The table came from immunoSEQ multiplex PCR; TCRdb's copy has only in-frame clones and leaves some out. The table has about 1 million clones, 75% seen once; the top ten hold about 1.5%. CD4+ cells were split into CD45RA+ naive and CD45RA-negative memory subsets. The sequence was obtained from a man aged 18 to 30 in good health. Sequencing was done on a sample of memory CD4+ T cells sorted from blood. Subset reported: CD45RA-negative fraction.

The chain's CDR3 is CAWSLQGSPLHF. The CDR3 nucleotides are TGTGCCTGGAGTTTACAGGGGTCACCCCTCCACTTT. The gene calls are TRBV30 and TRBJ1-6; 7 bases match TRBD1. After removal of 2 bases from V and 10 bases from J, the junction contained 2 bases not matched to a gene. Per germline, CDR1 GTSNPN and CDR2 SVGIG (reference sequence). The CDR3 covers 12 residues.